Listed here is a single TCR beta chain. The table lists this clonotype with many counts. No antigen is known for it. No clone much larger than this one lies a single base away; base qualities are absent. Instrument on record: Illumina NovaSeq 6000. TCRalpha and TCRbeta cDNA libraries were constructed by 5'RACE with constant-segment primers, with sample barcodes and unique molecular identifiers being introduced. Trizol reagent was used to extract RNA from every sample. The libraries were amplified in two PCR steps, and the second step added a second sample barcode and Illumina TruSeq adapters. Sequencing of the libraries was done on an Illumina NovaSeq, producing 2 x 150 bp paired-end reads. In the original analysis: Reads were demultiplexed and collapsed into UMI-guided consensus sequences with migec v1.2.7. Using mixcr v2.1.11, UMI consensuses were aligned to TRA and TRB V and J templates and then assembled into clonotypes. A clonotype was counted as expanded or contracted only when both edgeR and NoisET called the clonotype significant, with the noise models trained on biological replicates. For edgeR calls, the thresholds were a false discovery rate-adjusted p below 0.01 and a log2 fold-change of 1. PCA with hierarchical clustering of max-normalized trajectories of the 1000 most abundant clonotypes was used as exploratory dynamics analysis. Each responding clone was given a CD4 or CD8 phenotype based on the CD4+ and CD8+ repertoires, which had been sequenced separately. TCRdb redid the processing of the public reads, applying fastp at Q25 and MiXCR, and retained in-frame beta chains. Rows with one shared CDR3 protein collapse into an entry with the most common genes and DNA. The V and J calls shown here were made by TCRdb, not taken from the authors' results. The sample data list hundreds of thousands of distinct CDR3 sequences, and around 17% of these were observed just once. The top ten hold roughly 21% of the sample.

The data derive from a study of T-cell memory formation after mild COVID-19 (dated by TCRdb to the early 2020s). Background on the whole study: Most TCR sequence clusters were specific to one of the two donors. Two young, previously healthy adult volunteers, one female and one male, were included in the cohort. Longitudinal TCRalpha and TCRbeta repertoire sequencing tracked T-cell clones expanding and contracting after mild COVID-19 in a couple of donors.

CDR1 and CDR2 are drawn from the germline V gene: LGHNA, YNFKEQ. Trimming takes 6 bases from V and 2 bases from J, and the germline ends sit 8 bases apart. Inclusive of the bounding cysteine and phenylalanine, the CDR3 is 12 residues long. Of all the DNA, just the CDR3 is kept, 36 bases in frame from base 1. PBMCs were isolated by Ficoll-Paque density gradient centrifugation. Study-wide conclusions, independent of this receptor: The second-wave clones that peaked on day 37 were not confirmed to be SARS-CoV-2 specific. Contracting CD4+ clones turned up mainly in the CM and EM memory subsets, whereas EMRA was where CD8+ clones were enriched. Balanced CD4/CD8 phenotypes were observed for clones contracting from day 15 to 85, whereas a bias towards CD4+ was observed for a second wave of clones expanding from day 15 to 37. The study covered only a couple of mild cases, and larger cohorts including severe cases with pre-infection samples were considered necessary. Some responding clones were detected in pre-infection memory, which suggested that pre-existing cross-reactive memory T cells had joined the SARS-CoV-2 response.

Specimen: PBMCs or a T cell subset sorted from them (not recorded which). The sequence derives from a man younger than 35 who had mild COVID-19 (a few samples of this study predate the infection). The sample titles of this study are shuffled in the database, so cell type and time point are left out; the donor was told from shared clones. The receptor chain draws on TRBV4-2 and TRBJ2-7, with no reliable assignment of the D segment. The CDR3 region reads CASSYETYEQYF. The nucleotide sequence is given as TGTGCCAGCAGTTACGAAACCTACGAGCAGTACTTC.